Listed below are T cell receptor beta chains from one sample, sequenced in a study of Tregs in tolerant kidney transplant recipients. Assay used: immunoSEQ multiplex PCR; TCRdb lists only in-frame clones, some missing. Of about 81,000 clones in the sample, around 90% were seen once. The sample consisted of CD4+ T cells from blood (PBMCs), taken 24 months after the transplant. Receptor source: a human patient who received a combined kidney and bone marrow transplant. A subset of T cells may come from the graft donor. CDR3s include the opening cysteine and the closing phenylalanine or tryptophan. D genes are given only for firm matches. Clone size, where shown, is once, few, many, or a class for clones that have expanded.

clone size	D gene	V gene	J gene	CDR3 DNA	CDR3 protein
NA	TRBD1	TRBV10-3	TRBJ1-1	TGTGCCATCAGTCGACAGGGGAACACTGAAGCTTTCTTT	CAISRQGNTEAFF
once	NA	TRBV28	TRBJ2-7	TGTGCCAGCAGTTTAGGTGCCAGTTACTCCTACGAGCAGTACTTC	CASSLGASYSYEQYF
NA	TRBD1	TRBV7-8	TRBJ1-6	TGTGCCAGCAGCTTTAGACAGGGTGAAGAATCACCCCTCCACTTT	CASSFRQGEESPLHF
few	NA	TRBV5-1	TRBJ2-3	TGCGCCAGCAGCTTGGCGCCGGGGTCCGGCACAGATACGCAGTATTTT	CASSLAPGSGTDTQYF
NA	NA	TRBV6-5	TRBJ2-7	TGTGCCGCCGGGGTCTACGAGCAGTACTTC	CAAGVYEQYF
NA	TRBD1	TRBV5-1	TRBJ2-2	TGCGCCAGCAGCTTCCAGGGGGCCACCGGGGAGCTGTTTTTT	CASSFQGATGELFF
NA	NA	TRBV11-2	TRBJ2-3	TGTGCCAGCAGCTTAGAGTACACAGATACGCAGTATTTT	CASSLEYTDTQYF
NA	NA	TRBV6-1	TRBJ1-2	TGTGCCAGCACTCCCGCGAGGGATAACTATGGCTACACCTTC	CASTPARDNYGYTF
NA	NA	TRBV6-1	TRBJ2-5	TGTGCCAGCAGTGGGAATACCTGGGGACTGGCGGCCCTCCAAGAGACCCAGTACTTC	CASSGNTWGLAALQETQYF
NA	TRBD1	TRBV7-9	TRBJ2-5	TGTGCCAGCAGCCTCCGAAACAGGGGGGAGACCCAGTACTTC	CASSLRNRGETQYF
NA	NA	TRBV30	TRBJ2-5	TGTGCCTGGAGTGTATTGGGGCGAGAGACCCAGTACTTC	CAWSVLGRETQYF
NA	TRBD1	TRBV7-8	TRBJ2-3	TGTGCCAGCAGCTTCGTAATTGACAGGGGGCGTGAGCAGTATTTT	CASSFVIDRGREQYF
NA	TRBD2	TRBV7-9	TRBJ2-1	TGTGCCAGCGGAACTAGCGGGAGGAAGTACAATGAGCAGTTCTTC	CASGTSGRKYNEQFF
once	NA	TRBV10-3	TRBJ2-7	TGTGCCATCAGTAAGATGGGGGCTCGGGAGCAGTACTTC	CAISKMGAREQYF
NA	NA	TRBV27	TRBJ1-5	TGTGCCAGCAGTTGGTCGGGCAATCAGCCCCAGCATTTT	CASSWSGNQPQHF
NA	NA	TRBV6-6	TRBJ1-4	TGTGCCAGCGGCTACAGACAGACGAATGAAAAACTGTTTTTT	CASGYRQTNEKLFF
NA	NA	TRBV7-2	TRBJ1-5	TGTGCCAGCAGCTTATTTGGAGATCAGCCCCAGCATTTT	CASSLFGDQPQHF
NA	NA	TRBV5-1	TRBJ1-2	TGCGCCAGCAGCTTGCGGGGGGATTCTAACTATGGCTACACCTTC	CASSLRGDSNYGYTF
NA	TRBD2	TRBV18	TRBJ2-2	TGTGCCAGCTCACTCAAGCGGGATGGGGCCGGGGAGCTGTTTTTT	CASSLKRDGAGELFF
NA	NA	TRBV19	TRBJ2-1	TGTGCCAGTGTAGCCAGGGGCATGTACAATGAGCAGTTCTTC	CASVARGMYNEQFF
NA	TRBD1	TRBV7-2	TRBJ1-2	TGTGCCAGCAGCTTTGACAGGGGGGGCTACACCTTC	CASSFDRGGYTF
NA	NA	TRBV27	TRBJ2-3	TGTGCCAGCAGTCCTCTAAAGAAGTCCCCGGGACACATAACAGATACGCAGTATTTT	CASSPLKKSPGHITDTQYF
once	NA	TRBV7-2	TRBJ2-6	TGTGCCAGCAGCCTTGGCATCTCTGGGGCCAACGTCCTGACTTTC	CASSLGISGANVLTF
once	NA	TRBV18	TRBJ1-1	TGTGCCAGCTCCCTCGACAGTTCGAACACTGAAGCTTTCTTT	CASSLDSSNTEAFF
NA	NA	TRBV20-1	TRBJ1-2	TGCAGTGCTAGATCGACAGGAGACACCTTC	CSARSTGDTF
NA	NA	TRBV5-1	TRBJ2-5	TGCGCCAGCAGCTTTGAAACTAGAGGCGAGACCCAGTACTTC	CASSFETRGETQYF
NA	NA	TRBV7-7	TRBJ2-5	TGTGCCAGCATCCACAGGGTGAGCGGAGAGACCCAGTACTTC	CASIHRVSGETQYF
NA	TRBD1	TRBV7-9	TRBJ2-7	TGTGCCAGCAGCGCCTTTAGGGGGCAGGGGGTTTACGAGCAGTACTTC	CASSAFRGQGVYEQYF
NA	TRBD2	TRBV6-5	TRBJ2-7	TGTGCCAGCAGTTATACTAGCGGGAGATTATACGAGCAGTACTTC	CASSYTSGRLYEQYF
NA	NA	TRBV11-3	TRBJ2-5	TGTGCCAGCAGCTTAGTTGCGTTCCAAGAGACCCAGTACTTC	CASSLVAFQETQYF
NA	TRBD1	TRBV7-9	TRBJ1-6	TGTGCCAGCAGCCGTACAGGGGATTCACCCCTCCACTTT	CASSRTGDSPLHF